The 28 T cell receptor beta chains below come from one sample, sequenced in a study of monozygotic twins with inflammatory bowel disease. From its re-call of the 5' RACE reads, TCRdb lists each CDR3 protein once, without DNA. The table lists some 400,000 distinct CDR3 sequences. Input material: blood. These receptor sequences come from a human donor with ulcerative colitis or Crohn's disease, or a healthy co-twin of an affected twin (not recorded which).

J is TRBJ1-1 and V is TRBV5-1; TCRdb returns TRBD1, unconfirmable since there is no DNA. CDR3 length equals 14 residues. From germline, CDR1 is SGHRS and CDR2 YFSETQ. The CDR3 sequence is CASSSTPVGTEAFF.

This sequence joins TRBV5-1 and TRBJ2-3; the D call from TCRdb, TRBD1, cannot be confirmed without DNA. The CDR3 totals 16 residues. CDR1 is SGHRS, CDR2 YFSETQ, per germline. The CDR3 is CASSLRTGDISDTQYF.

The V gene is TRBV3-1, the J gene TRBJ1-5; TCRdb proposes TRBD1, but this gene call is untestable without DNA. This CDR3 has 15 residues. Germline V lookup: CDR1 LGHDT, CDR2 YNNKEL (reference sequence). The CDR3 protein is CASSQGTGEVQPQHF.

The chain carries TRBV20-1 and TRBJ2-2; lacking DNA, the TRBD1 call made by TCRdb goes unchecked. CDR1 and CDR2 (germline): DFQATT, SNEGSKA (reference sequence). There are 14 residues in the CDR3. The CDR3 is CSARAQGETGELFF.

CDR3 sequence reads: CASSLDRARTDTQYF. The chain employs TRBV11-1 and TRBJ2-3; TCRdb's D call, TRBD1, is unchecked because there is no DNA. Looked up from germline, CDR1 is SGHAT and CDR2 is FQDESV (reference sequence). The CDR3 runs 15 residues.

This sequence joins TRBV7-2 and TRBJ2-1; TCRdb lists TRBD2, though no DNA is available to test this call. The germline CDR1 and CDR2 sequences are SGHTA and FQGNSA. The CDR3 spans 15 residues. CDR3 in amino acids: CASSLRLGLNNEQFF.

The rearrangement uses TRBV4-1 and TRBJ2-3; TCRdb indicates TRBD2, and absent DNA this call remains unverified. This CDR3 contains 17 residues. Germline V CDR1 and CDR2: MGHRA, YSYEKL. The CDR3 loop is CASSQDRTSGFTDTQYF.

V is TRBV5-5 and J is TRBJ1-1; the TCRdb call, TRBD1, lacks DNA for checking. This CDR3 is 14 amino acids long. CDR1 and CDR2 (germline): SGHKS, YYEKEE (reference sequence). The CDR3 sequence: CASSYDRGRSEAFF. Variable domain in full (rest from reference TRBV5-5 and TRBJ1-1): DAGVTQSPTHLIKTRGQQVTLRCSPISGHKSVSWYQQVLGQGPQFIFQYYEKEERGRGNFPDRFSARQFPNYSSELNVNALLLGDSALYLCASSYDRGRSEAFFGQGTRLTVV.

This chain links TRBV7-3 with TRBJ2-1; TCRdb selects TRBD2, and the lack of DNA leaves this call unchecked. Germline V gives CDR1 SGHTA, CDR2 FQGTGA. This CDR3 has 17 amino acids. CDR3 region: CASSLMVAGEVFGEQFF.

The chain uses TRBV12-3 or TRBV12-4 and TRBJ1-4; with no DNA, the TCRdb D assignment of TRBD1 cannot be verified. There are 15 residues in the CDR3. The CDR3 sequence: CASSFGGSGLEKLFF.

The V and J genes are TRBV12-3 or TRBV12-4 and TRBJ1-3; the D call of TRBD1 rests on TCRdb alone, since no DNA is present to check it. The CDR3 runs to 16 residues. The CDR3 loop reads CASSLSTRPLGNTIYF.

The chain uses TRBV19 and TRBJ2-1; absent DNA, TCRdb's TRBD2 call cannot be checked. The germline CDR1 and CDR2 sequences are LNHDA and SQIVND (reference sequence). CDR3 length: 12 amino acids. CDR3 sequence: CGSSGLWNEQFF.

The chain combines TRBV2 with TRBJ2-4; TCRdb selects TRBD1, and the lack of DNA leaves this call unchecked. Germline-derived CDR1 and CDR2 are SNHLY and FYNNEI. The CDR3 sequence is 15 residues long. CDR3 amino acids: CASSEAPGAKNIQYF.

The rearrangement joins TRBV28 to TRBJ2-2; checking the TCRdb D call of TRBD2 is not possible without DNA. This CDR3 region has 14 residues. The germline CDR1 and CDR2 sequences are MDHEN and SYDVKM. This CDR3 is CASRPGLAAGELFF.

This chain connects TRBV3-1 to TRBJ2-3; TCRdb calls TRBD1, which cannot be checked without DNA. This CDR3 spans 14 amino acids. Per the germline V gene, CDR1 is LGHDT and CDR2 is YNNKEL (reference sequence). The CDR3 here is CASSWEGVTDTQYF.

The chain combines TRBV4-1 with TRBJ2-6; absent DNA, TCRdb's TRBD1 call cannot be checked. The CDR3 is 17 residues long. Germline V lookup: CDR1 MGHRA, CDR2 YSYEKL. The chain's CDR3 is CASSQNRGVSGANVLTF.

This chain connects TRBV2 to TRBJ2-1; the D call from TCRdb, TRBD2, cannot be confirmed without DNA. This CDR3 has 14 amino acids. From germline, CDR1 is SNHLY and CDR2 FYNNEI. The CDR3 protein is CASKGLAGAGEQFF.

The V call is TRBV4-1, the J call TRBJ2-7; no DNA is available, so the TRBD1 call from TCRdb remains unchecked. Germline CDR1 is MGHRA and CDR2 is YSYEKL. The CDR3 is made up of 14 amino acids. CDR3 region: CASSQEGTGYEQYF.

This chain links TRBV5-1 with TRBJ2-1; with no DNA, the TCRdb D assignment of TRBD2 cannot be verified. Looked up from germline, CDR1 is SGHRS and CDR2 is YFSETQ. The CDR3 is made up of 14 amino acids. The CDR3 here is CASSKGLEVNEQFF.

V and J are TRBV7-8 and TRBJ2-5; TCRdb gives TRBD1 as the D gene, but with no DNA this cannot be confirmed. Germline V gene data show CDR1 as SGHVS and CDR2 as FQNEAQ. This CDR3 is built from 15 residues. This CDR3 reads CASSSYTGIQETQYF.

The chain has TRBV20-1 and TRBJ2-1; TCRdb's assignment of TRBD2 cannot be checked, as there is no DNA. CDR1 and CDR2 (germline): DFQATT, SNEGSKA (reference sequence). CDR3 length: 20 residues. CDR3 residues: CSASEIRTSGRALGYNEQFF.

CDR3 sequence: CASSQPGDLSNRYF. The chain uses TRBV4-1 and TRBJ2-7; TCRdb selects TRBD1, and the lack of DNA leaves this call unchecked. The CDR3 is 14 residues long. Germline assignment: CDR1 MGHRA and CDR2 YSYEKL.

The chain recombines TRBV7-2 with TRBJ2-5; the D call from TCRdb, TRBD2, cannot be confirmed without DNA. The length of the CDR3 is 12 residues. Germline CDR1 reads SGHTA; CDR2 reads FQGNSA. The CDR3 spells CASKLAGETQYF.

This chain links TRBV4-1 with TRBJ2-1; TCRdb indicates TRBD2, and absent DNA this call remains unverified. The germline gives CDR1 MGHRA, CDR2 YSYEKL. The CDR3 totals 17 residues. The CDR3 region is CASSPTRGEGSYNEQFF.

The chain combines TRBV12-3 or TRBV12-4 with TRBJ1-4; TCRdb indicates TRBD1, and absent DNA this call remains unverified. This CDR3 spans 15 amino acids. CDR3 sequence reads: CASSPRDRDYEKLFF.

The genes are TRBV19 and TRBJ2-4; TCRdb reports TRBD2, a call that lacks DNA to check it against. The CDR3 contains 17 residues. CDR1 is LNHDA and CDR2 is SQIVND in the germline V gene (reference sequence). CDR3 residues: CASSIFDGSVAKNIQYF.

The chain links TRBV7-3 to TRBJ2-3. There are 13 residues in the CDR3. Germline loops: CDR1 SGHTA, CDR2 FQGTGA. The CDR3 here is CASSYGLYGTQYF.

V gene TRBV5-6 combines with J gene TRBJ2-1; TCRdb picks TRBD1, but there is no DNA to check that call. The CDR3 loop spans 15 amino acids. Per germline, CDR1 SGHDT and CDR2 YYEEEE. The CDR3 protein is CASSLTGGTYNEQFF.